The next 27 T cell receptor beta chains were all read from a single sample in a study of T-cell reconstitution after alpha-beta-depleted transplantation in children. Unique molecular identifiers were incorporated into the prepared TCRbeta library. MiXCR, applied by TCRdb to the PCR reads, yields one record per CDR3 protein. This table holds about 420,000 distinct CDR3 sequences, about 17% found once. The sequenced sample was PBMCs, mostly from graft donor cells, obtained 360 days after TCRalphabeta/CD19-depleted stem cell transplant. The receptor source for this set is a boy less than two years old who had a stem cell transplant for Wiskott-Aldrich syndrome, so the T cells may come from the graft donor.

This clonotype was seen at least ten times. The V and J genes are TRBV14 and TRBJ2-7; no clear D. V lost 4 bases, J lost 3 bases, and 7 bases lay in between. Per the germline V gene, CDR1 is SGHDN and CDR2 is FVKESK. The CDR3 contains 12 residues. DNA of the CDR3: TGTGCCAGCAGCCCCCTGTACTACGAGCAGTACTTC. Its translation is CASSPLYYEQYF.

This clonotype was detected a few times. This chain links TRBV2 with TRBJ2-2, with 9 bases that match TRBD1. V shed 1 base and J 8 bases; nucleotides not matched to a gene: 5. Germline V gene data show CDR1 as SNHLY and CDR2 as FYNNEI. The CDR3 contains 15 residues. DNA for the CDR3: TGTGCCAGCAGTGAAGTCTACAGGGGGCAGGGGGAGCTGTTTTTT. It encodes CASSEVYRGQGELFF.

This chain links TRBV18 with TRBJ2-5, with TRBD1 identical over 7 bases. The CDR3 totals 14 residues. Germline CDR1 KGHSH, CDR2 LQKENI. The junction had 2 bases not matched to a gene; V was cut back by 2 bases and J by 2 bases. The DNA for the CDR3 is TGTGCCAGCTCACCAGACAGGGCACAAGAGACCCAGTACTTC. Protein: CASSPDRAQETQYF.

Only a few counts were recorded for this clonotype. The V gene is TRBV7-2, the J gene TRBJ2-7; D gene uncertain. Germline CDR1 reads SGHTA; CDR2 reads FQGNSA. Between the trimmed V and J ends, which lost 2 bases and 3 bases, there was a span of 11 bases. The CDR3 spans 14 residues. In DNA form, the CDR3 reads TGTGCCAGCAGCTTATCCCTCAGGAGCTACGAGCAGTACTTC. This sequence encodes CASSLSLRSYEQYF.

The sample holds a few counts of this clonotype. V usage is TRBV19 and J usage is TRBJ2-5; D is unresolved. Trimming stripped 4 bases from V and 4 bases from J, with 16 bases between. The CDR3 covers 15 residues. Germline assignment: CDR1 LNHDA and CDR2 SQIVND (reference sequence). CDR3 residues: CASSSDKDLLETQYF. The CDR3 DNA is TGTGCCAGTAGTAGTGATAAGGATCTCCTAGAGACCCAGTACTTC.

The chain uses TRBV4-2 and TRBJ2-1; 11 bases fit TRBD2. Germline assignment: CDR1 LGHNA and CDR2 YNFKEQ. The V and J ends lost 4 bases and 6 bases, in that order; junction bases with no gene match: 11. This CDR3 is 17 amino acids long. CDR3 sequence reads: CASSPLAGGSPSNEQFF. The CDR3 nucleotides are TGTGCCAGCAGCCCCCTAGCGGGGGGTTCACCTAGCAATGAGCAGTTCTTC.

The gene calls are TRBV29-1 and TRBJ2-7; 8 bases map to TRBD1. Germline V CDR1 and CDR2: SQVTM, ANQGSEA. Losses at the gene ends were 5 bases for V and 2 bases for J; bases not matched to a gene: 14. The CDR3 consists of 16 residues. CDR3 sequence reads: CSVPDPTGTGAYEQYF. The CDR3 DNA reads TGCAGCGTTCCCGATCCCACCGGGACAGGAGCCTACGAGCAGTACTTC.

This clonotype showed up just a few times. The CDR3 here is CASSLFYRAYEQYF. The DNA of the CDR3 is TGTGCCAGCAGCTTGTTCTACAGGGCCTACGAGCAGTACTTC. The rearrangement links TRBV5-6 to TRBJ2-7; possible D gene TRBD1, 6 bases. This CDR3 region has 14 residues. Trimming shortened V by 1 base and J by 2 bases, and 10 bases separated the two germline ends. The germline gives CDR1 SGHDT, CDR2 YYEEEE.

This clonotype was found a few times. The chain carries TRBV7-2 and TRBJ2-2; D not resolved. Between the trimmed V and J ends, which lost 1 base and 4 bases, there was a span of 13 bases. This CDR3 comprises 16 residues. Germline CDR1 reads SGHTA; CDR2 reads FQGNSA. The CDR3 here is CASSLVVAKVTGELFF. The CDR3 DNA reads as TGTGCCAGCAGCTTAGTTGTAGCCAAGGTCACCGGGGAGCTGTTTTTT.

There are a few counts of this clonotype. The chain is built from TRBV9 and TRBJ2-2, with a weak D call TRBD2 (5 bases). The V and J ends lost 1 base and 3 bases respectively, with 13 bases between them. This CDR3 comprises 16 residues. Looked up from germline, CDR1 is SGDLS and CDR2 is YYNGEE. CDR3 amino acids: CASSVLPSSYTGELFF. The CDR3 coding sequence is TGTGCCAGCAGCGTATTGCCTAGCAGCTACACCGGGGAGCTGTTTTTT.

This clonotype was picked up a small number of times. This chain uses TRBV6-1 with TRBJ1-5, with TRBD1 identical over 9 bases. The V gene end was trimmed by 6 bases and the J gene end by 5 bases; junction bases not matched to a gene: 5. The CDR3 spans 14 residues. Germline CDR1 and CDR2: MNHNS and SASEGT. CDR3 sequence: CASRLRTGDQPQHF. The CDR3 DNA reads TGTGCCAGCAGGCTTCGGACAGGGGATCAGCCCCAGCATTTT.

In this sample, this clonotype turned up a few times. This sequence joins TRBV10-3 and TRBJ1-1; D is uncertain. The germline V gene has CDR1 ENHRY and CDR2 SYGVKD. The CDR3 spans 13 residues. Trimming removed 8 bases at V and 1 base at J, with 11 bases between. CDR3 in amino acids: CAIRGPGNTEAFF. The CDR3 bases are TGTGCCATCCGAGGACCGGGGAACACTGAAGCTTTCTTT.

This clonotype was seen at least ten times. V is TRBV7-2 and J is TRBJ2-1; D gene ambiguous. Trimming left V 1 base short and J 10 bases short, with 14 bases between. The CDR3 loop spans 14 amino acids. Looked up from germline, CDR1 is SGHTA and CDR2 is FQGNSA. CDR3 DNA sequence: TGTGCCAGCAGCTTAGAGGCTAAAAGGCCGGAGCAGTTCTTC. Its protein is CASSLEAKRPEQFF.

Only a few counts were recorded for this clonotype. This chain connects TRBV24-1 to TRBJ2-3; 7 bases are a match to TRBD1. The V segment lost 5 bases and the J segment 4 bases; nucleotides outside the gene matches: 11. Germline V gives CDR1 KGHDR, CDR2 SFDVKD. This CDR3 spans 16 amino acids. The CDR3 sequence is CATSAGDRAIPDTQYF. The DNA of the CDR3 is TGTGCCACCAGTGCAGGAGACAGGGCGATCCCAGATACGCAGTATTTT.

This clonotype was detected a few times. The CDR3 nucleotides read TGTGCCAGCAGCCCAATTACTCCGGGACCTATTAACTCTGGGGCCAACGTCCTGACTTTC. This codes for CASSPITPGPINSGANVLTF. The chain couples TRBV12-3 or TRBV12-4 to TRBJ2-6; D possibly matches TRBD1 or TRBD2 (5 bases each). There are 20 residues in the CDR3. V gave up 6 bases and J gave up 0 bases, with 24 bases separating them.

There are a few counts of this clonotype. The rearrangement joins TRBV28 to TRBJ1-4, with D perhaps TRBD1 (5 bases). The CDR3 spans 16 residues. V shed 4 bases and J shed 4 bases, with 16 bases lying between them. Germline V CDR1 and CDR2: MDHEN, SYDVKM. The CDR3: CASSSQSKGINEKLFF. CDR3 bases: TGTGCCAGCAGTTCGCAGTCGAAGGGGATTAATGAAAAACTGTTTTTT. Combining the CDR3 with reference TRBV28 and TRBJ1-4 gives the whole variable domain DVKVTQSSRYLVKRTGEKVFLECVQDMDHENMFWYRQDPGLGLRLIYFSYDVKMKEKGDIPEGYSVSREKKERFSLILESASTNQTSMYLCASSSQSKGINEKLFFGSGTQLSVL.

The J gene is TRBJ2-2, the V gene TRBV28; 7 positions match TRBD1. The CDR3 loop spans 13 amino acids. V gave up 11 bases and J gave up 3 bases; unmatched junction bases: 6. Germline V gives CDR1 MDHEN, CDR2 SYDVKM. The CDR3 DNA reads as TGTGCCGTCACGGGGACAGACACCGGGGAGCTGTTTTTT. Translation gives CAVTGTDTGELFF.

This clonotype showed up just a few times. This chain uses TRBV4-1 with TRBJ2-5; D not resolved. With 0 bases removed from V and 3 bases from J, the gap between germline ends came to 11 bases. The CDR3 has 15 residues. Germline values: CDR1 MGHRA, CDR2 YSYEKL. CDR3 in amino acids: CASSQDPGSKETQYF. As DNA, the CDR3 is TGCGCCAGCAGCCAAGATCCCGGATCGAAAGAGACCCAGTACTTC.

This clonotype occurred a few times. The genes are TRBV15 and TRBJ2-7; TRBD2 aligns across 15 bases. CDR3 length: 18 residues. CDR1 LNHNV and CDR2 YYDKDF come from the germline V gene (reference sequence). With 0 bases clipped from V and 5 bases from J, the junction kept 8 bases outside the gene matches. The DNA of the CDR3 is TGTGCCACCAGCAGAGATCTGGTGGGACTAGCGGGAGGCGACGAGCAGTACTTC. Encoded protein: CATSRDLVGLAGGDEQYF.

This clonotype was seen ten or more times. V usage is TRBV12-3 or TRBV12-4 and J usage is TRBJ2-2; D is perhaps TRBD2 (5 bases). The CDR3 covers 14 residues. V was trimmed by 4 bases and J by 1 base, leaving 7 bases between them. The CDR3 sequence: CASSSGLNTGELFF. Here the CDR3 DNA reads TGTGCCAGCAGTTCTGGACTGAACACCGGGGAGCTGTTTTTT.

V is TRBV6-1 and J is TRBJ2-7, with 8 positions matching TRBD1. The CDR3 has 15 residues. Germline loops: CDR1 MNHNS, CDR2 SASEGT. The junction had 7 bases not matched to a gene; V was cut back by 6 bases and J by 0 bases. For the CDR3, the DNA is TGTGCCAGCAGGGGGGACAGGAGGAGCTCCTACGAGCAGTACTTC. Translated: CASRGDRRSSYEQYF.

This sequence joins TRBV27 and TRBJ2-7, with D uncertain. This CDR3 is built from 13 residues. Germline values: CDR1 MNHEY, CDR2 SMNVEV (reference sequence). Trimming removed 4 bases from V and 0 bases from J, with 7 bases in between. As DNA, the CDR3 is TGTGCCAGCAGTTCAATCGGCTCCTACGAGCAGTACTTC. It specifies CASSSIGSYEQYF.

V usage is TRBV7-2 and J usage is TRBJ1-1, with 7 bases fitting TRBD1. CDR3 length equals 22 residues. Germline V gene lookup returns CDR1 SGHTA and CDR2 FQGNSA. Germline trimming cut 3 bases from V and 5 bases from J; bases unmatched to any gene: 30. The CDR3 bases are TGTGCCAGCAGCTTTAGTTTTGTCGTCGGGACAGAGAAGACTTTGTTGAGTACTGAAGCTTTCTTT. It yields the protein CASSFSFVVGTEKTLLSTEAFF.

This clonotype has just a few counts. This chain links TRBV12-3 or TRBV12-4 with TRBJ2-7, with a possible D match to TRBD2 (5 bases). This CDR3 has 16 residues. V shed 3 bases and J shed 1 base, with 16 bases lying between them. In DNA form, the CDR3 reads TGTGCCAGCAGTTTTACGCGGGTGAAGGGATCCTACGAGCAGTACTTC. This encodes CASSFTRVKGSYEQYF.

V gene TRBV5-1 combines with J gene TRBJ2-3, with D possibly TRBD2 on 6 matching bases. The CDR3 covers 17 residues. The V gene's germline CDR1 is SGHRS and CDR2 YFSETQ. V was trimmed by 0 bases and J by 2 bases, leaving 16 bases between them. CDR3 bases: TGCGCCAGCAGCTTGGACCCCCAGGACTACTACACAGATACGCAGTATTTT. This sequence encodes CASSLDPQDYYTDTQYF.

This rearrangement joins TRBV7-2 to TRBJ2-1; D is perhaps TRBD1 (6 bases). Trimming took off 5 bases at V and 5 bases at J, with 19 bases between the two ends. The CDR3 spans 16 residues. The germline CDR1 and CDR2 sequences are SGHTA and FQGNSA. For the CDR3, the DNA is TGTGCCAGCAGCCGGCAGGGGATCCTGCTGAACAATGAGCAGTTCTTC. Translation gives CASSRQGILLNNEQFF.

This clonotype was detected a few times. The rearrangement joins TRBV20-1 to TRBJ2-1; tentatively, D is TRBD1 (6 bases). The CDR3 extends over 15 amino acids. V was cut by 2 bases and J by 0 bases, with 11 bases left in between. Looked up from germline, CDR1 is DFQATT and CDR2 is SNEGSKA (reference sequence). The CDR3 coding sequence is TGCAGTGCTAGAAAACAGGGAAACTCCTACAATGAGCAGTTCTTC. This codes for CSARKQGNSYNEQFF.